The entry below describes one TCR beta chain. The antigen is unknown. A read error may be the cause here, since a much bigger clone is one base away. This CDR3 comprises 15 residues. Germline V gene sequence: CDR1 SGHDT, CDR2 YYEEEE. V lost 2 bases to trimming and J lost 7 bases; unmatched junction nucleotides: 4. These data are taken from a study of early T cells in non-severe SARS-CoV-2 infection. Study-wide context: Chains were unpaired, as sequencing was done on bulk RNA from unsorted whole blood. Notes on the study in general: Matching with VDJdb favored anti-spike CD8 responses (missing private and CD4 specificities).

Researchers tagged individual cDNA molecules with unique molecular identifiers. TCRdb reprocessed the 5' RACE reads via MiXCR and lists one record per CDR3 protein. The profile shows approximately 89,000 distinct CDR3 sequences, over 12% of them singletons. The TCR originated in an adult who was a healthcare worker with PCR-confirmed SARS-CoV-2 infection or an uninfected control (not recorded which). The chain is built from TRBV5-6 and TRBJ1-6; TRBD1 matches 9 bases. The specimen sequenced was whole blood. For the CDR3, the DNA is TGTGCCAGCAGCTTTCGAGGGACAGGGAATTCACCCCTCCACTTT. Protein product: CASSFRGTGNSPLHF. Supplemented by reference TRBV5-6 and TRBJ1-6, the full variable domain reads DAGVTQSPTHLIKTRGQQVTLRCSPKSGHDTVSWYQQALGQGPQFIFQYYEEEERQRGNFPDRFSGHQFPNYSSELNVNALLLGDSALYLCASSFRGTGNSPLHFGNGTRLTVT.